The clone carrying this TCR beta chain was observed once. Its antigen is undetermined. Germline-derived CDR1 and CDR2 are SGHDT and YYEEEE. This CDR3 spans 14 amino acids. V dropped 0 bases and J dropped 8; count of bases not matched to a gene: 6. The sample is drawn from a study of T cell responses to AZD1222 COVID-19 vaccine. Study at large: Recipients boosted at about 4 weeks or about 12 weeks are pooled.

Sequencing was performed with immunoSEQ multiplex PCR; in TCRdb, only in-frame clones are kept and a portion is missing. The profile shows 150,000 to 200,000 clones, just over 85% of them singletons. Study-wide results and caveats: Per reports, nearly half of all spike-specific TCRs target regions that are unmutated in variants.

The receptor was isolated from an adult in good health. Sequenced material: peripheral blood, taken on day 0 of AZD1222 vaccination. The chain uses TRBV5-6 and TRBJ1-2, with 8 bases identical to TRBD1. CDR3 amino acids: CASSLAQGARGYTF. CDR3 in DNA: TGTGCCAGCAGCTTGGCGCAGGGGGCGCGAGGCTACACCTTC.